These T cell receptor beta chains were read from a single sample in a study of T cells in Graves' hyperthyroidism and ophthalmopathy. TCRdb itself ran the multiplex PCR reads through MiXCR, one entry per CDR3 protein. The table records some 770,000 distinct CDR3 sequences, around 15% of them present only once. The sequencing input was blood. These receptor sequences come from a man younger than 30 with Graves' hyperthyroidism. The CDR3 runs from the conserved cysteine through the conserved F or W. Fields, in order: J gene, V gene, clone size, D gene, CDR3 DNA, CDR3 protein. The D gene is left open where the match is weak. Size is stated for part of the rows, as once, few or many counts, or as a class when the clone is expanded.

>TRBJ2-7|TRBV10-2|few|-
TGCGCCAGCATGTCGACGGGGCCTTACGAGCAGTACTTC
CASMSTGPYEQYF
>TRBJ2-5|TRBV3-1|many|-
TGTGCCAGCAGCCTTAAAGGGATGTTGATGACCCAGTACTTC
CASSLKGMLMTQYF
>TRBJ2-3|TRBV12-3/TRBV12-4|many|TRBD2
TGTGCCAGCAGTTCACTAGAGGGACTAGCTAGCACAGATACGCAGTATTTT
CASSSLEGLASTDTQYF
>TRBJ2-7|TRBV29-1|few|TRBD2
TGCAGCGTGGGGAGGGATCGATACGAGCAGTACTTC
CSVGRDRYEQYF
>TRBJ2-7|TRBV11-2|few|TRBD1
TGTGCCAGCAGCTTTGCGGACAGGGATGAGCAGTACTTC
CASSFADRDEQYF
>TRBJ2-7|TRBV28|few|-
TGTGCCAGCAGCACTGGGGGGGGCCCCTACGAGCAGTACTTC
CASSTGGGPYEQYF
>TRBJ1-3|TRBV7-9|-|-
TGTGCCAGCAGCTTAGCCCTAACCGGAAACACCATATATTTT
CASSLALTGNTIYF
>TRBJ1-2|TRBV12-5|-|-
TGTGCTAGTGGTGCCCCAGTAGTAGGGGCTAACTATGGCTACACCTTC
CASGAPVVGANYGYTF
>TRBJ2-7|TRBV15|few|-
TGTGCCACCAGCAGAGATAGCGACGAGCAGTACTTC
CATSRDSDEQYF
>TRBJ2-1|TRBV11-2|many|TRBD2
TGTGCCAGCAGCTTTACTCGGGAGGGCAATGAGCAGTTCTTC
CASSFTREGNEQFF
>TRBJ2-5|TRBV12-3/TRBV12-4|-|TRBD1
TGTGCCAGCAGTTTACAGGGGGCGGCGGAGGACACCCAGTACTTC
CASSLQGAAEDTQYF
>TRBJ1-4|TRBV30|many|-
TGTGCCTGGACACCCGTGGATGGAGGCGAAAAACTGTTTTTT
CAWTPVDGGEKLFF
>TRBJ2-7|TRBV10-3|-|TRBD2
TGTGCCATCAGTATAGCGGGAGAGGAATCCTACGAGCAGTACTTC
CAISIAGEESYEQYF
>TRBJ2-7|TRBV4-2|few|-
TGTGCCAGCAGCCAAGATCAAGTCTACGAGCAGTACTTC
CASSQDQVYEQYF
>TRBJ2-1|TRBV20-1|few|-
TGCAGTGCTAGTTACGCCACGTCCTACAATGAGCAGTTCTTC
CSASYATSYNEQFF
>TRBJ2-5|TRBV2|many|-
TGTGCCAGCAGCTGGACTCTACAAGAGACCCAGTACTTC
CASSWTLQETQYF
>TRBJ2-7|TRBV7-3|few|-
TGTGCCAGCAGCTTAAGGGCAGGACCCTACGAGCAGTACTTC
CASSLRAGPYEQYF
>TRBJ2-2|TRBV5-1|-|-
TGCGCCAGCAGCTTCGACCAGGCGAGTACCGGGGAGCTGTTTTTT
CASSFDQASTGELFF
>TRBJ2-3|TRBV19|-|TRBD1
TGTGCCAGTAGTATAGATAGTGGCTCCAGGGGGCGCACAGATACGCAGTATTTT
CASSIDSGSRGRTDTQYF
>TRBJ2-4|TRBV6-1|few|TRBD1
TGTGCCAGCAGTACCGATGACAGGGGAATAGCCAAAAACATTCAGTACTTC
CASSTDDRGIAKNIQYF
>TRBJ2-7|TRBV7-6|-|TRBD1
TGTGCCAGCAGCCTTGGGACAGGGGGAGCCGAGCAGTACTTC
CASSLGTGGAEQYF
>TRBJ2-7|TRBV29-1|-|-
TGCAGCGTTGTAGGGTCGATGTTAGAGCAGTACTTC
CSVVGSMLEQYF
>TRBJ1-1|TRBV28|many|-
TGTGCCAGCACCCCATGGGACTTGAACACTGAAGCTTTCTTT
CASTPWDLNTEAFF
>TRBJ1-5|TRBV18|many|-
TGTGCCAGCTCACCACAGGGTAATCAGCCCCAGCATTTT
CASSPQGNQPQHF
>TRBJ2-1|TRBV7-8|few|TRBD2
TGTGCCAGCAGTCCTACGGGACTACTAGCCGACGAGCAGTTCTTC
CASSPTGLLADEQFF
>TRBJ2-7|TRBV20-1|few|TRBD2
TGCAGTGCCAAAAGGACTAGCGGCACCTACGAGCAGTACTTC
CSAKRTSGTYEQYF
>TRBJ1-6|TRBV30|-|-
TGTGCCTGGAACTGGAGAGGGGGGCGTAATTCACCCCTCCACTTT
CAWNWRGGRNSPLHF
>TRBJ2-5|TRBV24-1|-|TRBD2
TGTGCCACCAGTGATTTGAGGACTAGCGGGACGAGAGAGACCCAGTACTTC
CATSDLRTSGTRETQYF
>TRBJ2-1|TRBV19|-|TRBD2
TGTGCCAGTAGTAATGGGCTAGCGGATAATGAGCAGTTCTTC
CASSNGLADNEQFF
>TRBJ2-1|TRBV6-1|few|-
TGTGCCAGCAAGGGGGGGGGGTTGTACAATGAGCAGTTCTTC
CASKGGGLYNEQFF
>TRBJ2-7|TRBV29-1|many|TRBD1
TGCAGCGTTGAGTTGGGGACAGGGGCTACCTACGAGCAGTACTTC
CSVELGTGATYEQYF
>TRBJ1-1|TRBV7-2|-|-
TGTGCCAGCTCCAACCGACGGGGGGGTGAAGCTTTCTTT
CASSNRRGGEAFF
>TRBJ2-3|TRBV24-1|many|-
TGTGCCACCAGTGACGCGAGCACAGATACGCAGTATTTT
CATSDASTDTQYF
>TRBJ1-5|TRBV28|many|-
TGTGCCAGCAGCCGGCCCAGTTACTATCAGCCCCAGCATTTT
CASSRPSYYQPQHF
>TRBJ2-2|TRBV28|few|-
TGTGCCAGCAGGCCCCCAATTGGGAACACCGGGGAGCTGTTTTTT
CASRPPIGNTGELFF
>TRBJ2-3|TRBV28|many|TRBD2
TGTGCCAGCAGTTTACACTTGGTAGCGGGGGGACTAGATACGCAGTATTTT
CASSLHLVAGGLDTQYF
>TRBJ2-1|TRBV7-3|-|-
TGTGCCAGCAGCTTAGGGGATCCGGGACTCCCTAGCTCCTACAATGAGCAGTTCTTC
CASSLGDPGLPSSYNEQFF
>TRBJ1-4|TRBV7-9|-|TRBD1
TGTGCCAGCAGCCCCCGGGACAGGAATAATGAAAAACTGTTTTTT
CASSPRDRNNEKLFF
>TRBJ2-1|TRBV27|many|-
TGTGCCAGCAGTTCCTTCAAGGGCCACAATGAGCAGTTCTTC
CASSSFKGHNEQFF
>TRBJ2-7|TRBV7-9|-|-
TGTGCCAGCAGCCACACGACGGGCCCTACCTACGAGCAGTACTTC
CASSHTTGPTYEQYF
>TRBJ2-7|TRBV28|few|-
TGTGCCAGCAGTTTATGGGGGACACCTCCCTACGAGCAGTACTTC
CASSLWGTPPYEQYF
>TRBJ2-7|TRBV2|many|TRBD2
TGTGCCAGCGGCCGGGACTACCTCTCCTACGAGCAGTACTTC
CASGRDYLSYEQYF
>TRBJ2-1|TRBV20-1|many|TRBD2
TGCAGTGCTAGAGTTGGGGCTAGCGGCCGCTCCTACAATGAGCAGTTCTTC
CSARVGASGRSYNEQFF
>TRBJ2-1|TRBV28|few|TRBD2
TGTGCCAGCAGTTTACCCGGGACTAGCGGGAATGAGCAGTTCTTC
CASSLPGTSGNEQFF
>TRBJ2-3|TRBV27|many|TRBD2
TGTGCCAGCAGTCACCCGATGGGCGGGAGAACAGATACGCAGTATTTT
CASSHPMGGRTDTQYF
>TRBJ2-1|TRBV28|few|-
TGTGCCAGCAGCCCCTCGTCGGCCTCCTACAATGAGCAGTTCTTC
CASSPSSASYNEQFF
>TRBJ1-6|TRBV27|many|-
TGTGCCAGCAGGACTGAGGGGAATGTGTCACCCCTCCACTTT
CASRTEGNVSPLHF
>TRBJ2-1|TRBV11-1|-|-
TGTGCCAGCAGCCCGCGAGGAAGACCGGGGAATGAGCAGTTCTTC
CASSPRGRPGNEQFF
>TRBJ1-5|TRBV28|-|TRBD1
TGTGCCAGCAGTCGACAACCGGGACAGGAGTATAGCAATCAGCCCCAGCATTTT
CASSRQPGQEYSNQPQHF
>TRBJ2-7|TRBV18|-|TRBD2
TGTGCCAGCTCACCACAGGGCAGCGGGGGCCGGAACGAGCAGTACTTC
CASSPQGSGGRNEQYF
>TRBJ2-7|TRBV7-6|many|TRBD2
TGTGCCAGCAGCTTAGGACTAGCGGCTCCCTACGAGCAGTACTTC
CASSLGLAAPYEQYF
>TRBJ2-1|TRBV12-5|few|-
TGTGCTAGTCACCTTGGAGTATTCAATGAGCAGTTCTTC
CASHLGVFNEQFF
>TRBJ2-7|TRBV25-1|-|TRBD1
TGTGCCAGCAGTGGTAATCGGGACAGGGTCTACGAGCAGTACTTC
CASSGNRDRVYEQYF
>TRBJ2-7|TRBV2|many|TRBD1
TGTGCCAGCAGTGAGACTGGACAGGGCTCGGACGAGCAGTACTTC
CASSETGQGSDEQYF
>TRBJ2-7|TRBV20-1|-|-
TGCAGTGCCGGACAGGCCTCTACCCGGGGGGGGCAGTACTTC
CSAGQASTRGGQYF
>TRBJ2-7|TRBV28|-|-
TGTGCCAGCAGTACGGTAGGGACACCCCTACACGAGCAGTACTTC
CASSTVGTPLHEQYF
>TRBJ1-1|TRBV2|many|-
TGTGCCAGCAGTCTTTTTGGGTTGGACACTGAAGCTTTCTTT
CASSLFGLDTEAFF
>TRBJ1-1|TRBV19|few|-
TGTGCCAGTAGTATAGACGCTGAAGCTTTCTTT
CASSIDAEAFF
>TRBJ2-1|TRBV5-4|-|TRBD2
TGTGCCAGCAGCCGTAGCGGGAGGCGAGGCAATGAGCAGTTCTTC
CASSRSGRRGNEQFF